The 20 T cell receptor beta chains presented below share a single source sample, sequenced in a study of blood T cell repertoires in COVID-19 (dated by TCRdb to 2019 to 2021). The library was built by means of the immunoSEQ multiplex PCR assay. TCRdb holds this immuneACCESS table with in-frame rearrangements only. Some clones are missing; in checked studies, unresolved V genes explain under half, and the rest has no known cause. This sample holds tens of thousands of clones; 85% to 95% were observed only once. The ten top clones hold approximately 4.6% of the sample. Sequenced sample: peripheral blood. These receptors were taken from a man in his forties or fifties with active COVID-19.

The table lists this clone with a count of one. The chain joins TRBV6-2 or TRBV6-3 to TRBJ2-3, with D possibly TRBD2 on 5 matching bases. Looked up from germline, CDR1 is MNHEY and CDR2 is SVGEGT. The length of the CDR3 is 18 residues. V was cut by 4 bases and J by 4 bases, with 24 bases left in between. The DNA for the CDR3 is TGTGCCAGCAGTTTCACCGACTGGTGGGAGTGGGATGCAGATACGCAGTATTTT. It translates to CASSFTDWWEWDADTQYF.

This CDR3 is CASSLERGISEQYF. CDR3 bases: TGCGCCAGCAGCCTAGAGAGGGGGATCTCCGAGCAGTACTTC. The J gene is TRBJ2-7, the V gene TRBV4-1; weak D call: TRBD1 (6 bases). Trimming left V 4 bases short and J 6 bases short, with 16 bases between. CDR1 MGHRA and CDR2 YSYEKL come from the germline V gene. The CDR3 is made up of 14 amino acids.

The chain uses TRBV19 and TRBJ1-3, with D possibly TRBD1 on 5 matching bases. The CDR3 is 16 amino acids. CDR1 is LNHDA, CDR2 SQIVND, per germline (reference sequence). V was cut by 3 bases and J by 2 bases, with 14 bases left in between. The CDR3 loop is CASSMDDRATGNTIYF. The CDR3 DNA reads TGTGCCAGTAGTATGGATGACAGAGCCACTGGAAACACCATATATTTT.

As DNA, the CDR3 is TGTGCCAGCAGCCCCTGGGTAAAAGCGGGGGCGCGGAATGGCTACACCTTC. Its translation: CASSPWVKAGARNGYTF. The chain links TRBV5-4 to TRBJ1-2; weak D call: TRBD1 (6 bases). The CDR3 spans 17 residues. Germline V gene sequence: CDR1 SGHNT, CDR2 YYREEE (reference sequence). V lost 4 bases, J lost 6 bases, and 25 bases lay in between.

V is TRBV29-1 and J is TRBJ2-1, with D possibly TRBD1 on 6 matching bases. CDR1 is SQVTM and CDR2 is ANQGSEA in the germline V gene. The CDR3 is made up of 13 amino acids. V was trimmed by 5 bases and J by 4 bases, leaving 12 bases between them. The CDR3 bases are TGCAGCGTTAAGCGGACAGATTACAATGAGCAGTTCTTC. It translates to CSVKRTDYNEQFF.

DNA of the CDR3: TGTGCCAGCAGCCAACGGACTAGCGGGGATTACAATGAGCAGTTCTTC. Translating it yields CASSQRTSGDYNEQFF. The chain links TRBV7-9 to TRBJ2-1, with TRBD2 matching 12 bases. With 5 bases clipped from V and 4 bases from J, the junction kept 6 bases outside the gene matches. In germline, CDR1 is SEHNR, CDR2 FQNEAQ (reference sequence). There are 16 residues in the CDR3.

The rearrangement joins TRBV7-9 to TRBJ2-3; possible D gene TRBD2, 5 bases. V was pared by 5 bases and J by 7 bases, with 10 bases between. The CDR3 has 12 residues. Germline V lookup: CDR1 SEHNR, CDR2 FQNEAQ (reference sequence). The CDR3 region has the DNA TGTGCCAGCAGCCCTAGCACTAATACGCAGTATTTT. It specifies CASSPSTNTQYF.

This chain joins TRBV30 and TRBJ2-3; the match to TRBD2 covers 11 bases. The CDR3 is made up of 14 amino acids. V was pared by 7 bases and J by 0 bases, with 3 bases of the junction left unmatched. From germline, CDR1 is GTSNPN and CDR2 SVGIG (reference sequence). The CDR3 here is CASRLAGSTDTQYF. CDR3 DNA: TGTGCCTCACGACTAGCGGGAAGCACAGATACGCAGTATTTT.

As DNA, the CDR3 is TGCGCCAGCAGTAGCGGGAGAGGGACCGGGGAGCTGTTTTTT. Translating gives CASSSGRGTGELFF. The chain recombines TRBV10-1 with TRBJ2-2; 8 bases are a match to TRBD2. V lost 5 bases and J lost 5; bases outside the gene matches: 4. The CDR3 covers 14 residues. Per germline, CDR1 WNHNN and CDR2 SYGVQD (reference sequence).

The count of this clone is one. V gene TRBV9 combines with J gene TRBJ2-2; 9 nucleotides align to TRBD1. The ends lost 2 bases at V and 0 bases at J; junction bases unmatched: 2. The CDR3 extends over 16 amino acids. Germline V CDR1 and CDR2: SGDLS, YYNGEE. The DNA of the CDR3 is TGTGCCAGCAGCGTGGGGACAGGGCCGAACACCGGGGAGCTGTTTTTT. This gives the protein CASSVGTGPNTGELFF.

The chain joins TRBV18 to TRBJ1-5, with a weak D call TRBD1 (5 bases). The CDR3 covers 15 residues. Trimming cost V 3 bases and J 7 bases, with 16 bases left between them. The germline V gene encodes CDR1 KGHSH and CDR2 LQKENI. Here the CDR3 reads CASSPAEGTRQPQHF. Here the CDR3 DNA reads TGTGCCAGCTCACCCGCTGAGGGGACTCGGCAGCCCCAGCATTTT.

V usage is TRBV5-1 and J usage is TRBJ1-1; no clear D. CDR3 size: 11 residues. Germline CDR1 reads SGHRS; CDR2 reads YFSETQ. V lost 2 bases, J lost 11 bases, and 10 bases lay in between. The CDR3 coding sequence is TGCGCCAGCAGCTTAGAGGGTCCTGCTTTCTTT. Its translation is CASSLEGPAFF.

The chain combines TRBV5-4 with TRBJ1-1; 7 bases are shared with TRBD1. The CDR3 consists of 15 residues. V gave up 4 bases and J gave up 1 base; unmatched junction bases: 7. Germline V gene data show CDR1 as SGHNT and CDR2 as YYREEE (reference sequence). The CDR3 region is CASSPRTGANTEAFF. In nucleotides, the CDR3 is TGTGCCAGCAGCCCACGGACAGGCGCGAACACTGAAGCTTTCTTT.

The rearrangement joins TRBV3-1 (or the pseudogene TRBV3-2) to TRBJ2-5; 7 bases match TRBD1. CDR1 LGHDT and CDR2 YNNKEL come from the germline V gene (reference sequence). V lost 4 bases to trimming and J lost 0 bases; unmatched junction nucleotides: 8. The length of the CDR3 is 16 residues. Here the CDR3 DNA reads TGTGCCAGCAGCCCCGGGACAGCAGAGTACCAAGAGACCCAGTACTTC. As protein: CASSPGTAEYQETQYF.

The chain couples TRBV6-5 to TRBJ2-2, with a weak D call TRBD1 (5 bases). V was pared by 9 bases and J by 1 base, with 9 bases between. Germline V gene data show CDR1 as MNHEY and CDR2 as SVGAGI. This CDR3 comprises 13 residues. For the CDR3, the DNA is TGTGCCAGTCAAAGGGGGAACACCGGGGAGCTGTTTTTT. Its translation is CASQRGNTGELFF.

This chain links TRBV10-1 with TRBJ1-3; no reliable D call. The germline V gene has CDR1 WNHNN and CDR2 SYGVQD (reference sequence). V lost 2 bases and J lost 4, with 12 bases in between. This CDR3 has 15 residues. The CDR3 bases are TGCGCCAGCAGTGAGGTGAGATCACTCGGAAACACCATATATTTT. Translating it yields CASSEVRSLGNTIYF.

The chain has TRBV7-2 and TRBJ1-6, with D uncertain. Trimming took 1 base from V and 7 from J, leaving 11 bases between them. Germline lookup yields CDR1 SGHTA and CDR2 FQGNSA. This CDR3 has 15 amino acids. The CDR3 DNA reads TGTGCCAGCAGCTTAGGGCCAGGTGGGAATTCACCCCTCCACTTT. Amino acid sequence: CASSLGPGGNSPLHF.

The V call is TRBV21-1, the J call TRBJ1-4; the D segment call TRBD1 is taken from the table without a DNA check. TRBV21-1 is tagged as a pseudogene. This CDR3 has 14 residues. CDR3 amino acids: CASSTGTGCEKLFF. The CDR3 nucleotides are TGTGCCAGCAGCACCGGGACAGGCTGTGAAAAACTGTTTTTT.

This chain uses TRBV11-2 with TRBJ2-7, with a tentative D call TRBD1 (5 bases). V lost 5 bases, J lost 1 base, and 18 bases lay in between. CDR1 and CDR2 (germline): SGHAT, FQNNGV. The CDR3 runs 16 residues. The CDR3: CASSPDTSRLSYEQYF. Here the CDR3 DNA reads TGTGCCAGCAGCCCGGACACGTCAAGGCTTTCCTACGAGCAGTACTTC.

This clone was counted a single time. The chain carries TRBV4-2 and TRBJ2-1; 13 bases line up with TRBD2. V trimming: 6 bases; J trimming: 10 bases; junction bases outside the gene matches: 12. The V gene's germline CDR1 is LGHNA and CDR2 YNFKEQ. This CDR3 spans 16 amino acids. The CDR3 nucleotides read TGTGCCAGCAGAAAAACGACGGGACTAGCGGGACCGGAGCAGTTCTTC. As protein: CASRKTTGLAGPEQFF.